These 9 T cell receptor beta chains came from one sample sequenced in a study of CD8 T cells in ankylosing spondylitis. A single record per CDR3 protein comes from TCRdb applying MiXCR to the 5' RACE reads. The table records 200,000 to 250,000 distinct CDR3 sequences, more than 9% of them present only once. The sample was blood, either unsorted or a sorted T cell fraction (not recorded which). The source is a male donor with ankylosing spondylitis or in good health (not recorded which).

This clonotype was seen at least ten times. The chain couples TRBV7-9 to TRBJ2-7; D uncertain. Germline loops: CDR1 SEHNR, CDR2 FQNEAQ (reference sequence). CDR3 size: 15 residues. Trimming left V 5 bases short and J 3 bases short, with 17 bases between. In nucleotides, the CDR3 is TGTGCCAGCAGCCCCTATGAGGTCAGAGACTACGAGCAGTACTTC. Residues: CASSPYEVRDYEQYF.

Written as DNA, the CDR3 is TGCGCCAGCAGGCGGAGTGCAACTAATGAAAAACTGTTTTTT. Translation: CASRRSATNEKLFF. The chain carries TRBV5-1 and TRBJ1-4; D uncertain. The CDR3 spans 14 residues. In germline, CDR1 is SGHRS, CDR2 YFSETQ. The V gene lost 5 bases and the J gene lost 0 bases, with 8 bases spanning the gap.

As for this clonotype: Being one base from a much bigger clone, this may be a read error. The chain employs TRBV7-2 and TRBJ2-3; TRBD1 matches at 7 bases. Germline values: CDR1 SGHTA, CDR2 FQGNSA. This CDR3 comprises 15 residues. The CDR3 DNA follows: TGTGCCACCAGCTACTTGGGGCAGGGGGCAGATACGCAGTATTTT. Translation: CATSYLGQGADTQYF.

This clonotype has at least ten counts. J is TRBJ2-3 and V is TRBV7-9; TRBD1 is a possible D gene (7 bases). Looked up from germline, CDR1 is SEHNR and CDR2 is FQNEAQ (reference sequence). The V end lost 3 bases, the J end lost 2 bases, and 12 bases lay between the germline ends. CDR3 length: 15 amino acids. The CDR3, as DNA: TGTGCCAGCAGCTTTTCCAGGGGGGTCACAGATACGCAGTATTTT. Its protein is CASSFSRGVTDTQYF. The complete variable domain, with remaining parts taken from reference TRBV7-9 and TRBJ2-3, reads DTGVSQNPRHKITKRGQNVTFRCDPISEHNRLYWYRQTLGQGPEFLTYFQNEAQLEKSRLLSDRFSAERPKGSFSTLEIQRTEQGDSAMYLCASSFSRGVTDTQYFGPGTRLTVL.

The table lists this clonotype with many counts. The V gene is TRBV7-2, the J gene TRBJ2-1; 13 nucleotides align to TRBD2. The junction had 2 bases not matched to a gene; V was cut back by 5 bases and J by 4 bases. Germline loops: CDR1 SGHTA, CDR2 FQGNSA. The CDR3 runs 15 residues. The CDR3 loop reads CASSPGLAGYNEQFF. CDR3 coding DNA: TGTGCCAGCAGCCCGGGACTAGCGGGGTACAATGAGCAGTTCTTC.

Of note for this clonotype: Germline and junction disagree at one end, which may indicate a read error. This chain links TRBV7-2 with TRBJ2-5; no definite D call. The length of the CDR3 is 12 residues. Germline CDR1 reads SGHTA; CDR2 reads FQGNSA. The CDR3 protein is CASSLGQADLFF. The CDR3 nucleotides are TGTGCCAGCAGCTTAGGGCAGGCGGACCTCTTCTTC.

This clonotype occurred many times. The chain links TRBV20-1 to TRBJ2-7; 11 bases line up with TRBD2. There are 14 residues in the CDR3. Germline V gene data show CDR1 as DFQATT and CDR2 as SNEGSKA (reference sequence). V shed 5 bases and J 3 bases; nucleotides not matched to a gene: 6. The CDR3: CSAPRLAGSYEQYF. For the CDR3, the DNA is TGCAGTGCTCCTAGACTAGCGGGGAGCTACGAGCAGTACTTC.

There are many counts of this clonotype. The V and J genes are TRBV20-1 and TRBJ2-3; D call uncertain. The CDR3 has 14 residues. Trimming cost V 4 bases and J 0 bases, with 11 bases left between them. The germline V gene has CDR1 DFQATT and CDR2 SNEGSKA (reference sequence). CDR3: CSANQDVSTDTQYF. The CDR3 coding sequence is TGCAGTGCTAATCAGGACGTTAGCACAGATACGCAGTATTTT.

V and J are TRBV29-1 and TRBJ2-2; D tentatively reads TRBD1 or TRBD2 (7 bases each). V was shortened by 7 bases and J by 6 bases, with 18 bases between the two germline ends. The CDR3 has 14 residues. Per germline, CDR1 SQVTM and CDR2 ANQGSEA. The CDR3 here is CSAGGQEGAGELFF. In DNA, the CDR3 is TGCAGCGCGGGAGGACAGGAGGGGGCCGGGGAGCTGTTTTTT.